These 31 T cell receptor beta chains were all obtained from the same sample, sequenced in a study of tumor-infiltrating lymphocytes in primary liver carcinoma. Germline DNA was also extracted, with blood RNA taken from unsorted whole blood. Priming with a constant-region primer yielded TCR beta cDNA from 400 to 550 ng total RNA. Slightly modified ARM-PCR, run as three nested multiplex PCR rounds, produced the TCR beta libraries. Amplification in the first two PCR rounds was performed using TRBV1-TRBV30 forward primers and a C-beta reverse primer for roughly 9 cycles each. MiXCR was run by TCRdb on the multiplex PCR reads, yielding one entry per CDR3 protein. The sample includes about 320,000 distinct CDR3 sequences, 50% to 70% of them seen just once. The sample was peripheral blood. These receptors were obtained from a man aged 40-50 years with primary liver carcinoma and hepatitis B virus infection.

To note about this clonotype: No conserved phenylalanine or tryptophan is present at the end of the CDR3, so a read error is the likely explanation. The rearrangement uses TRBV4-1 and TRBJ1-2; the D gene is possibly TRBD1 (5 bases). The CDR3 is 13 residues long. In germline, CDR1 is MGHRA, CDR2 YSYEKL. This chain's CDR3 is CASSPGPVYGYTS. DNA for the CDR3: TGCGCCAGCAGCCCGGGGCCAGTCTATGGTTACACCTCC.

With regard to this clonotype: Since a much larger clone is just one base distant, this may be a read error. The chain is built from TRBV29-1 and TRBJ2-1; D possibly matches TRBD1 or TRBD2 (5 bases each). CDR1 and CDR2 (germline): SQVTM, ANQGSEA. The CDR3 covers 14 residues. The CDR3 nucleotides read TGCAGCGTTCCCGGGACCCTCTCATACAATGAGCATTTCTTC. This translates into CSVPGTLSYNEHFF.

This clonotype was counted only a few times. The chain has TRBV30 and TRBJ2-7; 8 nucleotides agree with TRBD1. The germline V gene encodes CDR1 GTSNPN and CDR2 SVGIG (reference sequence). V trimming: 2 bases; J trimming: 7 bases; junction bases outside the gene matches: 7. The CDR3 contains 13 residues. The DNA of the CDR3 is TGTGCCTGGAGTTGGACAGGGTCCTTGGAGCAGTACTTC. Translation gives CAWSWTGSLEQYF.

About this clonotype itself: This may be a read error: a much more frequent sequence differs by one nucleotide. The chain carries TRBV7-8 and TRBJ1-4; no firm D call. The length of the CDR3 is 15 residues. Deletions cut 4 bases from V and 5 bases from J, with 14 bases between. In germline, CDR1 is SGHVS, CDR2 FQNEAQ. The CDR3 protein is CASSSFDGPNEKLFF. The CDR3 bases are TGTGCCAGCAGCTCGTTCGACGGACCGAATGAAAAACTGTTTTTT.

The chain employs TRBV20-1 and TRBJ2-3; 12 bases are a match to TRBD2. Germline values: CDR1 DFQATT, CDR2 SNEGSKA (reference sequence). This CDR3 is 11 amino acids long. V lost 5 bases to trimming and J lost 14 bases; unmatched junction nucleotides: 5. The CDR3 loop is CSAWTSGIGYF. The CDR3 bases are TGCAGTGCTTGGACTAGCGGGATAGGGTATTTT.

Concerning this clonotype: A much more abundant neighbour one base away suggests this may be a read error. The chain's CDR3 is CANSPEAQRSYEQYF. The CDR3 DNA sequence: TGTGCCAACAGCCCCGAGGCGCAGAGGAGCTACGAGCAGTACTTC. V gene TRBV5-6 combines with J gene TRBJ2-7; D unclear. The V gene's germline CDR1 is SGHDT and CDR2 YYEEEE. The CDR3 is made up of 15 amino acids.

V gene TRBV30 combines with J gene TRBJ2-2; a possible D gene is TRBD1 (5 bases). The CDR3 consists of 14 residues. Trimming took 4 bases from V and 1 from J, leaving 10 bases between them. CDR1 and CDR2 from the germline V gene are GTSNPN and SVGIG (reference sequence). The CDR3 sequence: CAWNPGQNTGELFF. The CDR3 DNA reads as TGTGCCTGGAACCCCGGACAGAACACCGGGGAGCTGTTTTTT.

A note on this clonotype: This sequence may be a read error, since a much larger clone differs from it by one base. V is TRBV29-1 and J is TRBJ2-1; no firm D call. The CDR3 sequence is 11 residues long. Trimming shortened V by 7 bases and J by 0 bases, and 4 bases separated the two germline ends. Germline CDR1 SQVTM, CDR2 ANQGSEA. The CDR3 here is CSGSSYNEQFF. As DNA, the CDR3 is TGCAGCGGGAGCTCCTACAATGAGCAGTTCTTC.

This chain connects TRBV2 to TRBJ1-5, with no clear D. Germline V lookup: CDR1 SNHLY, CDR2 FYNNEI. The CDR3 sequence is 16 residues long. V lost 5 bases to trimming and J lost 3 bases, with 17 bases between them. In DNA form, the CDR3 reads TGTGCCAGCAGTAAGAGACAAAGGTCTCCCAATCAGCCCCAGCATTTT. It codes for CASSKRQRSPNQPQHF.

This clonotype has only a few counts. The V call is TRBV6-7, the J call TRBJ1-5; D gene uncertain. TRBV6-7 is assigned to the ORF class and has an uncertain function. The CDR3 extends over 18 amino acids. Trimming took off 4 bases at V and 3 bases at J, with 22 bases between the two ends. The CDR3 reads CASSCLPSMGGDNQPQHF. In DNA form, the CDR3 reads TGTGCCAGCAGTTGCCTCCCGTCCATGGGCGGGGACAATCAGCCCCAGCATTTT.

Regarding this clonotype: This likely comes from a read error, as the CDR3 has no conserved phenylalanine or tryptophan at its end. The chain uses TRBV29-1 and TRBJ2-5, with 10 bases that match TRBD1. V lost 5 bases to trimming and J lost 4 bases; unmatched junction nucleotides: 4. The CDR3 loop spans 13 amino acids. Germline V gives CDR1 SQVTM, CDR2 ANQGSEA. Here the CDR3 reads CSVPGQGGETQYL. The DNA of the CDR3 is TGCAGCGTTCCAGGACAGGGGGGAGAGACCCAGTACTTA.

On this clonotype: A much larger clone lies a single base off, so this may be a read error. This chain joins TRBV12-5 and TRBJ2-2, with TRBD1 matching over 10 bases. Germline V gene sequence: CDR1 LGHNT, CDR2 FRNRAP. V lost 6 bases, J lost 3 bases, and 4 bases stayed unmatched. This CDR3 is 15 amino acids long. CDR3 loop: CASGTGQGDTGELFF. CDR3 in DNA: TGTGCTAGTGGCACAGGACAGGGGGACACCGGGGAGCTGTTTTTT.

This clonotype was recorded at least ten times. This chain joins TRBV5-6 and TRBJ2-7; possibly TRBD1 for D (6 bases). The germline V gene encodes CDR1 SGHDT and CDR2 YYEEEE. CDR3 length equals 13 residues. Trimming cost V 4 bases and J 1 base, with 9 bases left between them. The CDR3, as DNA: TGTGCCAGCAGCCGCGGACAGTCCTACGAGCAGTACTTC. It encodes CASSRGQSYEQYF. The variable domain in full, completed from reference TRBV5-6 and TRBJ2-7, reads DAGVTQSPTHLIKTRGQQVTLRCSPKSGHDTVSWYQQALGQGPQFIFQYYEEEERQRGNFPDRFSGHQFPNYSSELNVNALLLGDSALYLCASSRGQSYEQYFGPGTRLTVT.

This clonotype was seen more than once but under ten times. A much bigger clone sits one base away, suggesting this may be a read error. CDR3 region: CASRDRGHEQYF. DNA of the CDR3: TGTGCCAGCAGAGACAGGGGCCACGAGCAGTACTTC. The rearrangement links TRBV12-3 or TRBV12-4 to TRBJ2-7; 8 bases map to TRBD1. Losses at the gene ends were 6 bases for V and 5 bases for J; bases not matched to a gene: 3. This CDR3 comprises 12 residues.

The chain is built from TRBV11-2 and TRBJ2-5; 7 bases align to TRBD1. CDR1 is SGHAT and CDR2 is FQNNGV in the germline V gene. The CDR3 length is 13 residues. J gave up 3 bases and V 9 bases, and 7 bases lay outside the gene matches. The CDR3 DNA reads as TGTGCCAGAAGTTTAGGGACAGAAGAGACCCAGTACTTC. Translation gives CARSLGTEETQYF.

In its sample, this clonotype was seen many times. The chain carries TRBV4-1 and TRBJ1-5; D perhaps matches TRBD1 (5 bases). CDR1 is MGHRA and CDR2 is YSYEKL in the germline V gene. This CDR3 spans 15 amino acids. Trimming took 2 bases from V and 0 from J, leaving 8 bases between them. The CDR3 loop is CASSQSTDSNQPQHF. The CDR3 DNA follows: TGCGCCAGCAGCCAATCGACAGATAGCAATCAGCCCCAGCATTTT.

Many counts were recorded for this clonotype. The chain has TRBV25-1 and TRBJ2-1; 8 bases match TRBD2. Germline V gene data show CDR1 as MGHDK and CDR2 as SYGVNS. The CDR3 runs to 14 residues. V lost 3 bases, J lost 4 bases, and 2 bases stayed unmatched. Here the CDR3 DNA reads TGTGCCAGCAGTGAGACTAGCGCTTACAATGAGCAGTTCTTC. Translated: CASSETSAYNEQFF.

This clonotype was counted at least ten times. DNA of the CDR3: TGTGCCAGCAAGACTGGAACTAACACCGGGGAGCTGTTTTTT. As protein: CASKTGTNTGELFF. The rearrangement links TRBV6-1 to TRBJ2-2; the D is unclear. Germline V gives CDR1 MNHNS, CDR2 SASEGT. The CDR3 contains 14 residues. V was trimmed by 7 bases and J by 2 bases, leaving 11 bases between them.

Notes on this clonotype: A much more abundant neighbour one base away suggests this may be a read error. This chain uses TRBV6-1 with TRBJ2-3; no clear D. The CDR3 is 11 amino acids. From germline, CDR1 is MNHNS and CDR2 SASEGT. This CDR3 reads CASREPDTQCF. As DNA, the CDR3 is TGTGCCAGCAGAGAACCAGATACGCAGTGTTTT.

V is TRBV7-9 and J is TRBJ2-7; 11 nucleotides match TRBD2. The CDR3 is 14 amino acids. V lost 3 bases to trimming and J lost 5 bases; unmatched junction nucleotides: 3. The germline CDR1 and CDR2 sequences are SEHNR and FQNEAQ (reference sequence). CDR3 nucleotides: TGTGCCAGCAGCTTTCTAGCGGGAGGTAACGAGCAGTACTTC. Translated: CASSFLAGGNEQYF.

Regarding this clonotype: A much larger clone lies one base from this, so it may be a read error. The chain links TRBV4-1 to TRBJ2-3; tentatively, D is TRBD1 (7 bases). Germline V lookup: CDR1 MGHRA, CDR2 YSYEKL. The CDR3 is 17 amino acids. The CDR3 is CASSQDAGTVHSDTRYF. In nucleotides, the CDR3 is TGCGCCAGCAGCCAAGACGCGGGGACAGTACATTCGGATACGCGGTATTTT.

To note about this clonotype: The germline gene is not matched at one end of the junction; a read error may be the cause. The rearrangement joins TRBV6-5 to TRBJ1-2; 7 positions match TRBD1. This CDR3 is built from 14 residues. From germline, CDR1 is MNHEY and CDR2 SVGAGI. CDR3 bases: TGTACCAGCAGGCAGGACAGGAACCCCTATGGCTACACCTTC. Translated, it gives CTSRQDRNPYGYTF.

The count of this clonotype is one. The rearrangement links TRBV30 to TRBJ1-1; D might be TRBD1 (5 bases). Germline lookup yields CDR1 GTSNPN and CDR2 SVGIG (reference sequence). This CDR3 spans 17 amino acids. In DNA, the CDR3 is TGTGCGTGGGAAAGGACAACGACTTTAGGGATTAACACTGAAGCTTTCTTT. Protein sequence: CAWERTTTLGINTEAFF.

This clonotype was observed once. One end of the junction varies from germline; a read error may be responsible. This chain links TRBV11-1 with TRBJ1-1; a weak D match, TRBD1 (6 bases). CDR3 length: 14 residues. Germline values: CDR1 SGHAT, CDR2 FQDESV (reference sequence). The CDR3 here is CASSSGHANTEASF. Written as DNA, the CDR3 is TGTGCCAGTAGCTCGGGACATGCGAACACTGAAGCTTCCTTT.

This clonotype has a handful of counts. V gene TRBV29-1 combines with J gene TRBJ2-3, with D uncertain. V shed 4 bases and J shed 6 bases, with 8 bases lying between them. CDR1 and CDR2 from the germline V gene are SQVTM and ANQGSEA. The CDR3 contains 11 residues. CDR3 sequence reads: CSVGFPDTQYF. The CDR3 nucleotides are TGCAGCGTTGGGTTTCCTGATACGCAGTATTTT.

The DNA for the CDR3 is TGTGCCAGCCCCAGGGGGGACAGGGGGGCTAGCGGGGAGCTGTTTTTT. Translating gives CASPRGDRGASGELFF. The chain combines TRBV6-1 with TRBJ2-2; 11 bases fit TRBD1. From germline, CDR1 is MNHNS and CDR2 SASEGT. The CDR3 is made up of 16 amino acids. Trimming took 8 bases from V and 7 from J; bases not matched to a gene: 12.

On this clonotype itself: Just one base apart from a much larger clone, this may be a read error. Because the CDR3 is missing its conserved closing phenylalanine or tryptophan, this is likely a read error. The genes are TRBV6-1 and TRBJ2-1, with a possible D match to TRBD2 (6 bases). Trimming took off 10 bases at V and 4 bases at J, with 11 bases between the two ends. CDR3 length equals 12 residues. Germline V gives CDR1 MNHNS, CDR2 SASEGT. The CDR3, as DNA: TGTGCCACCGGGACTTCATACAATGAGCAGTTCTCC. Translation: CATGTSYNEQFS.

Details on this clonotype: This sequence may be a read error, since a much larger clone differs from it by one base. Written as DNA, the CDR3 is TGTGCCAGCAGGCGGACTGGGACTGAAGCTCTCTTT. Protein: CASRRTGTEALF. The chain is built from TRBV6-2 or TRBV6-3 and TRBJ1-1; D possibly corresponds to TRBD1 (5 bases). Germline assignment: CDR1 MNHEY and CDR2 SVGEGT. The CDR3 runs to 12 residues.

This clonotype was seen just once. V and J are TRBV11-3 and TRBJ2-2; TRBD2 matches at 10 bases. CDR3 length: 17 residues. With 5 bases clipped from V and 13 bases from J, the junction kept 19 bases outside the gene matches. Per the germline V gene, CDR1 is SGHNT and CDR2 is YENEEA. In DNA form, the CDR3 reads TGTGCCAGCAGCCCTACCCGCACTAGCGGGAACACCGGAGTGCTGTTTTTT. Amino acid sequence: CASSPTRTSGNTGVLFF.

With regard to this clonotype: This may be a read error: a much more frequent sequence differs by one nucleotide. The chain uses TRBV5-6 and TRBJ2-3; unclear D gene. The CDR3 extends over 13 amino acids. Germline values: CDR1 SGHDT, CDR2 YYEEEE. The CDR3 sequence: CASSLRNTDTRYF. The CDR3 DNA reads TGTGCCAGCAGCTTGCGCAACACAGATACGCGGTATTTT.

Turning to this clonotype: Because the CDR3 is missing its conserved closing phenylalanine or tryptophan, this is likely a read error. The chain uses TRBV29-1 and TRBJ2-5, with a tentative D call TRBD1 (6 bases). This CDR3 spans 13 amino acids. The germline V gene has CDR1 SQVTM and CDR2 ANQGSEA. Trimming removed 5 bases at V and 7 bases at J, with 17 bases between. CDR3 coding DNA: TGCAGCGTTACCGGCAGGGGAATAGCGACCCAGTACTTG. The encoded protein is CSVTGRGIATQYL.